This T cell receptor (beta chain) was recorded in a study of T cells in Graves' hyperthyroidism and ophthalmopathy. Study results and limitations: In the analysis, a 13 V-J model separated ophthalmopathy from stable hyperthyroidism. Ophthalmopathy got predicted by the model a median roughly 6.1 months before its onset.

This clonotype was observed at least ten times. The antigen is not known. The CDR3 contains 16 residues. Trimming pared 0 bases from V and 0 bases from J, leaving 13 bases between. Germline V CDR1 and CDR2: DFQATT, SNEGSKA (reference sequence). TCR beta CDR3 region amplification was performed from RNA transcripts. Primed by the HTBI set, a first-round RT-PCR was run on the TCR CDR3. TCRdb re-called the multiplex PCR reads through MiXCR, storing one row per CDR3 protein. The data contain 450,000 to 650,000 distinct CDR3 sequences, 11% to 15% of them seen just once; the ten biggest clones take up around 7%. Patients affected by ophthalmopathy presented a Clinical Activity Score of at least 3, a NOSPECS grade of at least 4, and disease duration below 3 months.

Material: blood. The genes are TRBV20-1 and TRBJ2-3, with D maybe TRBD2 (5 bases). The sequence came from a woman aged 18-29 years with Graves' ophthalmopathy. The DNA for the CDR3 is TGCAGTGCTAGAGAAGGAGGTTCCTCTAGCACAGATACGCAGTATTTT. This codes for CSAREGGSSSTDTQYF.